The rows below give T cell receptor beta chains drawn from one sample of a study of shared clonotypes between healthy human individuals. The repertoire was sequenced with immunoSEQ multiplex PCR; TCRdb's copy has only in-frame clones and lacks some. Here the sample spans hundreds of thousands of clones, around two thirds being singletons. Sample: memory CD4+ T cells sorted from blood. These TCRs come from a woman between 25 and 40 years old in good health. The CDR3 runs from the conserved cysteine through the conserved F or W. The D gene is left open where the match is weak. Size tells how often a clone was seen (once, few, many) or the class of an expanded clone, and some rows leave it out.

J	D	V	size	CDR3	DNA
TRBJ2-2	-	TRBV6-4	-	CASSPRVAGELFF	TGTGCCAGCAGTCCTAGGGTAGCCGGGGAGCTGTTTTTT
TRBJ2-7	TRBD1	TRBV19	-	CASSRKQGVSYEQYF	TGTGCCAGTAGTAGGAAACAGGGGGTCTCCTACGAGCAGTACTTC
TRBJ2-7	-	TRBV5-1	-	CASSLEQGEQYF	TGCGCCAGCAGCTTAGAACAGGGTGAGCAGTACTTC
TRBJ2-7	TRBD1	TRBV6-6	-	CASSSLETGRLYEQYF	TGTGCCAGCAGTTCACTGGAGACAGGGCGACTCTACGAGCAGTACTTC
TRBJ1-1	TRBD1	TRBV6-1	-	CASSAKTGVNTEAFF	TGTGCCAGCAGTGCTAAGACAGGGGTCAACACTGAAGCTTTCTTT
TRBJ1-1	-	TRBV2	-	CAGWDVTNTEAFF	TGTGCCGGCTGGGACGTGACGAACACTGAAGCTTTCTTT
TRBJ2-1	-	TRBV5-1	-	CASSLDSLSYNEQFF	TGCGCCAGCAGCCTGGACTCCCTCTCCTACAATGAGCAGTTCTTC
TRBJ2-1	-	TRBV6-5	-	CASPGKRADYNEQFF	TGTGCCAGCCCAGGGAAGCGGGCAGACTACAATGAGCAGTTCTTC
TRBJ2-7	-	TRBV19	-	CASSPPWSGSLYEQYF	TGTGCCAGTAGTCCCCCCTGGTCAGGGTCCCTCTACGAGCAGTACTTC
TRBJ2-7	TRBD2	TRBV14	-	CASSLAGVMNEQYF	TGTGCCAGCAGCCTAGCGGGAGTCATGAACGAGCAGTACTTC
TRBJ2-3	TRBD1	TRBV5-1	-	CASSMDRGKDTQYF	TGCGCCAGCAGCATGGACAGGGGGAAGGATACGCAGTATTTT
TRBJ1-5	-	TRBV5-1	-	CASSVGLEGNQPQHF	TGCGCCAGCAGCGTGGGACTGGAAGGGAATCAGCCCCAGCATTTT
TRBJ2-7	TRBD1	TRBV29-1	-	CSVDAGTGLREQYF	TGCAGCGTTGATGCCGGGACAGGGTTGCGCGAGCAGTACTTC
TRBJ1-2	-	TRBV2	-	CASRWGDLGYTF	TGTGCCAGCCGGTGGGGGGATCTGGGCTACACCTTC
TRBJ1-5	TRBD1	TRBV19	once	CASRTGQQPQHF	TGTGCCAGTAGGACGGGACAGCAGCCCCAGCATTTT
TRBJ2-6	-	TRBV2	few	CASSPESGANVLTF	TGTGCCAGCAGTCCGGAGTCTGGGGCCAACGTCCTGACTTTC
TRBJ1-1	-	TRBV28	-	CATGGGNTEAFF	TGTGCCACCGGGGGCGGGAACACTGAAGCTTTCTTT
TRBJ1-2	-	TRBV20-1	few	CSARESGYTF	TGCAGTGCTAGAGAAAGTGGCTACACCTTC
TRBJ2-1	-	TRBV5-1	-	CASSFTRASYNEQFF	TGCGCCAGCAGCTTTACAAGGGCGTCTTACAATGAGCAGTTCTTC
TRBJ2-1	TRBD2	TRBV19	-	CASSPGLAANNEQFF	TGTGCCAGTAGTCCGGGACTAGCGGCCAACAATGAGCAGTTCTTC
TRBJ1-5	-	TRBV30	once	CAWSPSAGRIHF	TGTGCCTGGAGCCCTTCGGCAGGGAGAATCCATTTT
TRBJ2-1	-	TRBV5-5	-	CASSLDRQFHGQFF	TGTGCCAGCAGCTTAGACCGACAGTTTCACGGGCAGTTCTTC
TRBJ1-1	-	TRBV30	-	CAWSNRVRGIMNTEAFF	TGTGCCTGGAGTAATCGGGTTAGGGGTATCATGAACACTGAAGCTTTCTTT
TRBJ2-3	TRBD2	TRBV6-1	-	CASLSSGSRTDTQYF	TGTGCCAGCTTATCTAGCGGGAGCCGCACAGATACGCAGTATTTT
TRBJ2-1	-	TRBV11-2	-	CASSLRDGNEQFF	TGTGCCAGCAGCTTGAGGGACGGGAATGAGCAGTTCTTC
TRBJ1-1	-	TRBV11-2	-	CASSIPFRARTEAFF	TGTGCCAGCAGCATCCCCTTTCGGGCGCGGACTGAAGCTTTCTTT
TRBJ2-3	-	TRBV11-2	-	CASSPGVTDTQYF	TGTGCCAGCAGCCCGGGAGTCACAGATACGCAGTATTTT
TRBJ2-7	-	TRBV2	-	CASSRGAIYEQYF	TGTGCCAGCAGCAGGGGCGCTATCTACGAGCAGTACTTC